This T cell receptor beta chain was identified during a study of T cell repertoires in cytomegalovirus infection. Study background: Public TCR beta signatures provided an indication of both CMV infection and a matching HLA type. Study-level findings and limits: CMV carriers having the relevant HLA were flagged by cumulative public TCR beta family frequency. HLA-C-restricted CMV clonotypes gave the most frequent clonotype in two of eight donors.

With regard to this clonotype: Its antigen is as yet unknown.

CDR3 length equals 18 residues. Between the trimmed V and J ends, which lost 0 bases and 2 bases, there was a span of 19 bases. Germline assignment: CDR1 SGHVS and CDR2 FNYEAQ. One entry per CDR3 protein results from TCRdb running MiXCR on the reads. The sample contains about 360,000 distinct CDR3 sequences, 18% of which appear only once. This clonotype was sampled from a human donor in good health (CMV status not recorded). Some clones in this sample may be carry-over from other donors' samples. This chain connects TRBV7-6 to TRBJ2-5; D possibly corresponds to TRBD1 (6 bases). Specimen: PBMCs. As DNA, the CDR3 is TGTGCCAGCAGCTTAGCGAGAATCACCCGAGGGGGACAAGAGACCCAGTACTTC. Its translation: CASSLARITRGGQETQYF.